These 14 T cell receptor beta chains were all obtained from the same sample, sequenced in a study of CD8 T cells in ankylosing spondylitis. A single record per CDR3 protein comes from TCRdb applying MiXCR to the 5' RACE reads. This table holds hundreds of thousands of distinct CDR3 sequences, 25% to 30% found once. The sequencing input was blood, either unsorted or a sorted T cell fraction (not recorded which). The receptor source for this set is a male donor with ankylosing spondylitis or in good health (not recorded which).

This rearrangement joins TRBV3-1 to TRBJ2-6; no definite D call. The CDR3 is 14 amino acids. The germline V and J ends were trimmed by 1 base and 0 bases, with 1 base remaining between them. CDR1 and CDR2 from the germline V gene are LGHDT and YNNKEL (reference sequence). CDR3 sequence reads: CASSQVSGANVLTF. CDR3 sequence (DNA): TGTGCCAGCAGCCAAGTCTCTGGGGCCAACGTCCTGACTTTC.

At least ten counts were recorded for this clonotype. This chain links TRBV5-1 with TRBJ2-3; TRBD1 might be the D (6 bases). The V gene lost 4 bases and the J gene lost 10 bases, with 19 bases spanning the gap. Germline V gene data show CDR1 as SGHRS and CDR2 as YFSETQ. This CDR3 contains 14 residues. The CDR3 DNA sequence: TGCGCCAGCAGCCCCGAGGGCCAGACAGGTCCGCAGTATTTT. Translated: CASSPEGQTGPQYF.

The rearrangement joins TRBV20-1 to TRBJ2-7; 12 bases agree with TRBD2. The trim removed 6 bases at V and 3 bases at J, leaving 6 bases unmatched. The length of the CDR3 is 14 residues. Germline CDR1 is DFQATT and CDR2 is SNEGSKA (reference sequence). CDR3 residues: CSAALAGGVYEQYF. CDR3 DNA sequence: TGCAGTGCGGCACTAGCGGGAGGAGTCTACGAGCAGTACTTC.

The chain joins TRBV20-1 to TRBJ1-6, with D possibly TRBD1 on 5 matching bases. With 1 base removed from V and 7 bases from J, the gap between germline ends came to 11 bases. Germline CDR1 reads DFQATT; CDR2 reads SNEGSKA (reference sequence). This CDR3 comprises 14 residues. Written as DNA, the CDR3 is TGCAGTGCTAGAGCCGGGGGTCCCAATTCACCCCTCCACTTT. This gives the protein CSARAGGPNSPLHF.

Many counts were recorded for this clonotype. J is TRBJ2-1 and V is TRBV9, with 8 bases fitting TRBD2. Germline assignment: CDR1 SGDLS and CDR2 YYNGEE. Trimming cost V 0 bases and J 3 bases; bases outside gene matches: 8. The CDR3 is 17 residues long. This CDR3 is CASSVGTGRGVYNEQFF. In DNA, the CDR3 is TGTGCCAGCAGCGTAGGGACCGGGAGGGGTGTCTACAATGAGCAGTTCTTC.

This chain uses TRBV5-1 with TRBJ2-2; 11 positions match TRBD2. V lost 8 bases and J lost 9; bases outside the gene matches: 9. The germline V gene has CDR1 SGHRS and CDR2 YFSETQ. The CDR3 length is 14 residues. In DNA, the CDR3 is TGCGCCAGTACCGGGACTAGCGGTCGGAGGGAGCTGTTTTTT. Its translation: CASTGTSGRRELFF.

CDR3 protein: CSARVARNEQFF. The CDR3 DNA sequence: TGCAGTGCTAGAGTTGCTCGCAATGAGCAGTTCTTC. The chain joins TRBV20-1 to TRBJ2-1; D not resolved. The CDR3 sequence is 12 residues long. CDR1 is DFQATT and CDR2 is SNEGSKA in the germline V gene (reference sequence). Trimming stripped 1 base from V and 6 bases from J, with 7 bases between.

The CDR3 region has the DNA TGTGCCACCCAAGCGGGAGTTCAAGAGACCCAGTACTTC. Residues: CATQAGVQETQYF. The chain carries TRBV15 and TRBJ2-5; 8 bases agree with TRBD2. The CDR3 runs to 13 residues. With 8 bases clipped from V and 2 bases from J, the junction kept 4 bases outside the gene matches. Germline V CDR1 and CDR2: LNHNV, YYDKDF (reference sequence).

This clonotype occurred many times. The rearrangement uses TRBV6-5 and TRBJ2-3; the match to TRBD2 covers 7 bases. CDR1 and CDR2 (germline): MNHEY, SVGAGI. The CDR3 runs to 13 residues. Trimming at V came to 0 bases and at J to 10 bases, leaving 4 bases not matched to a gene. The CDR3 here is CASSYSGTTAQYF. The CDR3 DNA reads as TGTGCCAGCAGTTACTCCGGGACTACGGCGCAGTATTTT.

The CDR3 nucleotides read TGTGCCAGCAGTTACTCGATAGGAGGGGTGGAGACCCAGTACTTC. As protein: CASSYSIGGVETQYF. V is TRBV6-5 and J is TRBJ2-5; D is possibly TRBD2 (6 bases). This CDR3 has 15 amino acids. CDR1 MNHEY and CDR2 SVGAGI come from the germline V gene. V lost 0 bases and J lost 5, with 13 bases in between.

This clonotype occurred a few times. The chain couples TRBV6-1 to TRBJ2-4; TRBD1 or TRBD2 may be the D gene (5 bases each). Germline CDR1 reads MNHNS; CDR2 reads SASEGT. Trimming took off 5 bases at V and 0 bases at J, with 14 bases between the two ends. The length of the CDR3 is 16 residues. In DNA form, the CDR3 reads TGTGCCAGCAGTACGTTTAGGGACCCAGCCAAAAACATTCAGTACTTC. This translates into CASSTFRDPAKNIQYF.

This clonotype appeared many times. At one of its ends the junction is not consistent with the germline gene, which may arise from a read error. The V call is TRBV10-3, the J call TRBJ2-2, with D perhaps given as TRBD1 or TRBD2 (5 bases each). The CDR3 runs 14 residues. The germline gives CDR1 ENHRY, CDR2 SYGVKD. CDR3 DNA sequence: TGTGCCATCAGTAATCCGGGACCCACCCGGGAGCTGTTTTTT. It codes for CAISNPGPTRELFF.

This clonotype was detected many times. This chain connects TRBV4-1 to TRBJ2-1; TRBD2 matches at 8 bases. This CDR3 comprises 16 residues. V was clipped by 4 bases and J by 3 bases; unmatched bases: 8. CDR1 is MGHRA, CDR2 YSYEKL, per germline. CDR3 residues: CASSPGGAGVYNEQFF. CDR3 DNA: TGCGCCAGCAGCCCCGGGGGGGCGGGAGTCTACAATGAGCAGTTCTTC.

V gene TRBV5-1 combines with J gene TRBJ2-7; TRBD1 might be the D (5 bases). CDR1 SGHRS and CDR2 YFSETQ come from the germline V gene. Trimming shortened V by 0 bases and J by 2 bases, and 15 bases separated the two germline ends. The CDR3 length is 16 residues. This chain's CDR3 is CASSLAMGRAPYEQYF. As DNA, the CDR3 is TGCGCCAGCAGCTTGGCCATGGGCAGGGCGCCCTACGAGCAGTACTTC.